These 13 T cell receptor beta chains came from one sample sequenced in a study of T cell repertoires in cytomegalovirus infection. TCRdb re-derived calls from the reads in MiXCR, one entry per CDR3 protein. The profile shows approximately 910,000 distinct CDR3 sequences, around 31% of them singletons. These receptors have no known antigen. The input for sequencing was cultured CD8+ T cells from PBMCs, taken from culture after CMV antigen stimulation. All receptors derive from a human donor in good health (CMV status not recorded). Some clones in this sample may be carry-over from other donors' samples.

This clonotype was recorded a few times. An end of the junction differs from the germline gene, which may be a read error. V and J are TRBV19 and TRBJ1-2; possible D gene TRBD1, 5 bases. CDR3 length: 13 residues. From germline, CDR1 is LNHDA and CDR2 SQIVND (reference sequence). Written as DNA, the CDR3 is TGTGCCAGTGGGGCGAGGACTTCAATTGAGGATTCCTTC. It specifies CASGARTSIEDSF.

In nucleotides, the CDR3 is TGTGCCAGCAGTGTCGGGCCAGAGACCCAGTACTTC. Protein: CASSVGPETQYF. The chain links TRBV2 to TRBJ2-5; no reliable D call. The V gene lost 4 bases and the J gene lost 4 bases, with 7 bases spanning the gap. The length of the CDR3 is 12 residues. Germline values: CDR1 SNHLY, CDR2 FYNNEI.

This chain uses TRBV20-1 with TRBJ1-6, with 7 bases matching TRBD1. CDR1 DFQATT and CDR2 SNEGSKA come from the germline V gene (reference sequence). J lost 2 bases, V lost 5 bases, and 3 bases had no gene match. This CDR3 region has 14 residues. The CDR3 here is CSARDRPYNSPLHF. The CDR3 bases are TGCAGTGCTCGGGACAGACCCTATAATTCACCCCTCCACTTT.

This clonotype was observed a few times. V usage is TRBV7-9 and J usage is TRBJ2-7; possibly TRBD1 for D (6 bases). Trimming removed 5 bases from V and 2 bases from J, with 16 bases in between. Germline V gene lookup returns CDR1 SEHNR and CDR2 FQNEAQ (reference sequence). There are 15 residues in the CDR3. This chain's CDR3 is CASSPRGEAAYEQYV. Written as DNA, the CDR3 is TGTGCCAGCAGCCCCAGGGGAGAGGCCGCCTACGAGCAGTACGTC.

This clonotype was seen only a few times. The chain joins TRBV4-1 to TRBJ1-5; the D is unclear. CDR1 is MGHRA and CDR2 is YSYEKL in the germline V gene. This CDR3 comprises 16 residues. The V end was cut by 1 base, the J end by 0 bases, with 10 bases between. The CDR3, as DNA: TGCGCCAGCAGCCAAGTCGGCGGAAATAGCAATCAGCCCCAGCATTTT. It encodes CASSQVGGNSNQPQHF.

The V call is TRBV18, the J call TRBJ1-2, with 8 bases fitting TRBD1. V was pared by 2 bases and J by 6 bases, with 11 bases of the junction left unmatched. CDR3 size: 16 residues. Germline lookup yields CDR1 KGHSH and CDR2 LQKENI. The DNA for the CDR3 is TGTGCCAGCTCACCATCGACGACAGGGGATATCAATGGCTACACCTTC. Amino acid sequence: CASSPSTTGDINGYTF.

The genes are TRBV4-1 and TRBJ2-3; D may match TRBD1 or TRBD2 (5 bases each). This CDR3 is 16 amino acids long. The germline CDR1 and CDR2 sequences are MGHRA and YSYEKL. V lost 0 bases and J 0 bases, leaving 10 bases between the germline ends. As DNA, the CDR3 is TGCGCCAGCAGCCAAGAGGGGGTCGGAAGCACAGATACGCAGTATTTT. As protein: CASSQEGVGSTDTQYF.

In this sample, this clonotype turned up a few times. The gene calls are TRBV19 and TRBJ1-1; D is unclear. CDR1 LNHDA and CDR2 SQIVND come from the germline V gene (reference sequence). CDR3 size: 12 residues. Trimming cost V 5 bases and J 7 bases, with 11 bases left between them. The CDR3, as DNA: TGTGCCAGTAGTGGTGACGGCCGTGAAGCTTTCTTT. Translation: CASSGDGREAFF.

This clonotype was seen repeatedly, ten times or more. This chain joins TRBV7-6 and TRBJ2-1; no reliable D call. V was pared by 1 base and J by 4 bases, with 11 bases between. The CDR3 covers 15 residues. CDR1 is SGHVS and CDR2 is FNYEAQ in the germline V gene. DNA for the CDR3: TGTGCCAGCAGCTTAGTTGCCCAGCAATACAATGAGCAGTTCTTC. Amino acids: CASSLVAQQYNEQFF.

In its sample, this clonotype was seen a few times. V is TRBV6-1 and J is TRBJ2-7; 9 positions agree with TRBD2. Looked up from germline, CDR1 is MNHNS and CDR2 is SASEGT. The CDR3 has 18 amino acids. J was trimmed by 2 bases and V by 2 bases; bases with no gene match: 13. The CDR3 here is CASSESARGGQPAYEQYF. CDR3 nucleotide sequence: TGTGCCAGCAGTGAATCCGCGCGGGGGGGCCAACCCGCCTACGAGCAGTACTTC.

In its sample, this clonotype was seen many times. J is TRBJ2-7 and V is TRBV7-8; the D gene is possibly TRBD2 (6 bases). The germline V and J ends were trimmed by 0 bases and 3 bases, with 12 bases remaining between them. There are 15 residues in the CDR3. Germline CDR1 is SGHVS and CDR2 is FQNEAQ. CDR3 DNA: TGTGCCAGCAGCTTAGCCGGGACTTTTCTCTACGAGCAGTACTTC. Protein sequence: CASSLAGTFLYEQYF.

The rearrangement joins TRBV28 to TRBJ2-2; no clear D gene. Per the germline V gene, CDR1 is MDHEN and CDR2 is SYDVKM. The CDR3 contains 14 residues. With 7 bases removed from V and 1 base from J, the gap between germline ends came to 10 bases. The CDR3 nucleotides are TGTGCCAGCAACCATGGGGTGAACACCGGGGAGCTGTTTTTT. Residues: CASNHGVNTGELFF.

This clonotype was counted a few times. The J gene is TRBJ2-1, the V gene TRBV6-1, with 7 bases that match TRBD2. CDR1 is MNHNS, CDR2 SASEGT, per germline. The trim removed 3 bases at V and 2 bases at J, leaving 1 base unmatched. This CDR3 is 14 amino acids long. CDR3 DNA sequence: TGTGCCAGCAGTGAGGGGGGGGCCTACAATGAGCAGTTCTTC. Amino acids: CASSEGGAYNEQFF.